This T cell receptor (beta chain) was identified in a study of blood T cell repertoires in COVID-19. Study overall: COVID-19 samples, acute and convalescent, were from the United States, Italy and Spain. Nucleic acid was either cDNA or gDNA, and it came from T cells, B-cell-depleted T cells, or PBMCs.

Methods used by the authors: Amplification of reference gene primers was used by the study to estimate nucleated cell counts. Only in-frame clones appear in the TCRdb table, and some are missing; sequencing was by immunoSEQ multiplex PCR. V and J calls plus clone size are reproduced from that table; the DNA served to infer D and trimming. Of about 180,000 clones in the sample, more than 85% were seen once. CDR3 length: 15 amino acids. Germline assignment: CDR1 LNHDA and CDR2 SQIVND (reference sequence). V was clipped by 2 bases and J by 5 bases; unmatched bases: 4. Sequences were obtained from peripheral blood. The receptor's source is a woman in her twenties or thirties with active or convalescent COVID-19. The rearrangement links TRBV19 to TRBJ2-7; 12 nucleotides match TRBD2. CDR3 sequence: CASSIKLAGGDEQYF. The DNA of the CDR3 is TGTGCCAGTAGTATAAAACTAGCGGGAGGAGACGAGCAGTACTTC.